This T cell receptor beta chain was captured in a study of CD8 T cells in ankylosing spondylitis (dated by TCRdb to about 2017). About the investigation overall: T cell receptor beta repertoires were profiled in healthy donors and ankylosing spondylitis patients so that disease-linked TCR variants could be found. In total, the full study cohort was made up of some 100 healthy donors and 25 ankylosing spondylitis patients. Peripheral blood was sampled, and synovial fluid was additionally collected from ankylosing spondylitis patients.

Clipping removes 4 bases from V and 7 bases from J, with 3 as the unmatched junction base count. Inclusive of the bounding cysteine and phenylalanine, the CDR3 is 13 residues long. The retained sequence is limited to the CDR3, 39 bases, with the frame set at the first base. CDR1 and CDR2, per the germline V gene, are SGHTA and FQGTGA. Findings and caveats that apply to the study as a whole: Some of the motif variants had been reported before in the synovial fluid and blood of reactive arthritis patients, a finding that suggests common disease-initiation mechanisms. The disease-linked clones showed a CD8+ phenotype and occurred at relatively low frequencies in peripheral blood. Significant enrichment of the disease-linked clones was reported in matched synovial fluid samples from ankylosing spondylitis patients. A TCR beta motif made up of about eight highly homologous amino acid variants appeared to be characteristic of blood from ankylosing spondylitis patients.

Sequencer: Illumina HiSeq 2500. Quantitative 5'-RACE with molecular barcodes was the method used to prepare the TCR beta libraries. Turning to the authors' computational methods: To identify disease-linked TCR variants, a new computational method was used, one built on a probabilistic model of VDJ rearrangement. TCRdb reran the public reads through fastp at Q25 and MiXCR, keeping productive beta chains. One record per CDR3 amino acid sequence lists the most common genes and DNA. TCRdb, rather than the study authors, made the V and J calls. In this sample the table shows 750,000 to 850,000 distinct CDR3 sequences, over 9.5% of which occur a single time. Together, the top ten hold just over 0.5% of the sample. Comments on this clonotype: It lacks a known antigen. No much larger clone exists at a distance of one base, and base qualities are not known.

The specimen sequenced was blood, either unsorted or a sorted T cell fraction (not recorded which). The rearranged chain carries TRBV7-3 and TRBJ1-4; 7 central nucleotides agree with TRBD1. This sequence was found in a male donor with ankylosing spondylitis. The CDR3 reads as follows: CASSSGQREKLFF. The base sequence is TGTGCCAGCAGCTCGGGACAGCGTGAAAAACTGTTTTTT.